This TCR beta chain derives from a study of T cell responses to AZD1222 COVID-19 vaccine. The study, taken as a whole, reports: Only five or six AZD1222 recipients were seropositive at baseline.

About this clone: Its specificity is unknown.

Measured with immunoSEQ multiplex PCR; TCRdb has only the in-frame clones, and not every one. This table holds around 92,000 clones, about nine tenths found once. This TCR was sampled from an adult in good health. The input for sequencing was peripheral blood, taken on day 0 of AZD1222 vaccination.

CDR3 sequence: CASTEQEYNEQFF. Here the CDR3 DNA reads TGCGCCAGCACAGAACAGGAATACAATGAGCAGTTCTTC. The chain has TRBV5-1 and TRBJ2-1, with a tentative D call TRBD1 (5 bases). CDR1 and CDR2 (germline): SGHRS, YFSETQ. V was pared by 6 bases and J by 4 bases, with 11 bases between. This CDR3 has 13 residues.